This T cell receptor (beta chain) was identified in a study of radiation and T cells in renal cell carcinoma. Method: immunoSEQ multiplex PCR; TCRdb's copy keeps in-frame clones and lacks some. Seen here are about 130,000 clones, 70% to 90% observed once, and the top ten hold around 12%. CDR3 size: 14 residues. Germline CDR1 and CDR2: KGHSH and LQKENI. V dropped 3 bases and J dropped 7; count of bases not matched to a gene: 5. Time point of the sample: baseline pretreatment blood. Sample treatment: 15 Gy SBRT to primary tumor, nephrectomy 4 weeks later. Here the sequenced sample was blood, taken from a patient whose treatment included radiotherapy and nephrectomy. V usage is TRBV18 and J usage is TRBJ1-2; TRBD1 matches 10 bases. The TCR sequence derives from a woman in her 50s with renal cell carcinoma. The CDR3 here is CASSPGQGEVGYTF. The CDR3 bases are TGTGCCAGCTCACCCGGACAGGGGGAAGTTGGCTACACCTTC. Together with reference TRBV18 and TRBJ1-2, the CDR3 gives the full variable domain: NAGVMQNPRHLVRRRGQEARLRCSPMKGHSHVYWYRQLPEEGLKFMVYLQKENIIDESGMPKERFSAEFPKEGPSILRIQQVVRGDSAAYFCASSPGQGEVGYTFGSGTRLTVV.